Presented here are 6 T cell receptor beta chains from one specimen sequenced in a study of T cell responses to AZD1222 COVID-19 vaccine. Sequencing was performed with immunoSEQ multiplex PCR; in TCRdb, only in-frame clones are kept and a portion is missing. In the table there are roughly 150,000 clones, 85% to 95% of which are singletons. This material consisted of peripheral blood, taken on day 0 of AZD1222 vaccination. These receptors originate from an adult in good health.

The genes are TRBV12-3 or TRBV12-4 and TRBJ2-7; D remains ambiguous. CDR3 length: 13 amino acids. V gave up 3 bases and J gave up 1 base, with 7 bases separating them. CDR3 coding DNA: TGTGCCAGCAGTTTGGCAGGATCCTACGAGCAGTACTTC. Protein: CASSLAGSYEQYF.

This sequence joins TRBV6-5 and TRBJ2-5; D is ambiguous. The CDR3 covers 12 residues. Trimming took 0 bases from V and 14 from J, leaving 13 bases between them. The germline CDR1 and CDR2 sequences are MNHEY and SVGAGI. This CDR3 reads CASSYSLGPLYF. For the CDR3, the DNA is TGTGCCAGCAGTTACTCCCTGGGCCCCCTATACTTC.

The J gene is TRBJ2-7, the V gene TRBV5-6; no definite D call. Germline lookup yields CDR1 SGHDT and CDR2 YYEEEE. V was cut by 6 bases and J by 0 bases, with 13 bases left in between. This CDR3 is 14 amino acids long. CDR3: CASTVGRYSYEQYF. The DNA for the CDR3 is TGTGCCAGCACTGTAGGCCGATACTCCTACGAGCAGTACTTC. The entire variable domain, with the rest obtained from reference TRBV5-6 and TRBJ2-7, is as follows: DAGVTQSPTHLIKTRGQQVTLRCSPKSGHDTVSWYQQALGQGPQFIFQYYEEEERQRGNFPDRFSGHQFPNYSSELNVNALLLGDSALYLCASTVGRYSYEQYFGPGTRLTVT.

The V call is TRBV18, the J call TRBJ2-5, with D unresolved. Germline V gene data show CDR1 as KGHSH and CDR2 as LQKENI. This CDR3 is 12 amino acids long. The V end lost 3 bases, the J end lost 4 bases, and 6 bases lay between the germline ends. As DNA, the CDR3 is TGTGCCAGCTCACCGTTTCTAGAGACCCAGTACTTC. Its protein product is CASSPFLETQYF. The complete variable domain, with remaining parts taken from reference TRBV18 and TRBJ2-5, reads NAGVMQNPRHLVRRRGQEARLRCSPMKGHSHVYWYRQLPEEGLKFMVYLQKENIIDESGMPKERFSAEFPKEGPSILRIQQVVRGDSAAYFCASSPFLETQYFGPGTRLLVL.

This clone was observed a single time. V and J are TRBV11-3 and TRBJ2-2; TRBD1 aligns across 11 bases. This CDR3 spans 19 amino acids. V lost 5 bases to trimming and J lost 2 bases; unmatched junction nucleotides: 13. Per germline, CDR1 SGHNT and CDR2 YENEEA. The CDR3 loop reads CASSPGQGQGGFNTGELFF. The CDR3 nucleotides read TGTGCCAGCAGCCCGGGACAGGGACAGGGGGGATTTAACACCGGGGAGCTGTTTTTT. Based on the CDR3 plus reference TRBV11-3 and TRBJ2-2, the full variable domain is EAGVVQSPRYKIIEKKQPVAFWCNPISGHNTLYWYLQNLGQGPELLIRYENEEAVDDSQLPKDRFSAERLKGVDSTLKIQPAELGDSAVYLCASSPGQGQGGFNTGELFFGEGSRLTVL.

V and J are TRBV19 and TRBJ1-1, with TRBD1 matching over 7 bases. Trimming at V came to 5 bases and at J to 2 bases, leaving 5 bases not matched to a gene. The CDR3 consists of 14 residues. The V gene's germline CDR1 is LNHDA and CDR2 SQIVND (reference sequence). Here the CDR3 reads CASSVGTANTEAFF. DNA of the CDR3: TGTGCCAGTAGTGTAGGGACAGCTAACACTGAAGCTTTCTTT.